This T cell receptor (beta chain) was retrieved from a study of T-cell memory formation after mild COVID-19 (dated by TCRdb to the early 2020s). Some background on the complete study: TCR sequence clusters from the two donors were largely donor specific. Longitudinal TCRalpha and TCRbeta repertoire sequencing tracked T-cell clones expanding and contracting after mild COVID-19 in a couple of donors. The cohort was made up of two young adult volunteers, one female and one male, who were previously healthy. The paper's findings and limits, for the study overall: Clones that contracted from day 15 to 85 showed balanced CD4/CD8 phenotypes, whereas a second wave of clones that expanded from day 15 to 37 leaned towards CD4+. Contracting CD4+ clones appeared mostly in the CM and EM memory subsets, whereas CD8+ clones were enriched in EMRA. The detection of some responding clones in pre-infection memory suggests that pre-existing cross-reactive memory T cells joined the SARS-CoV-2 response. Only a couple of mild cases were covered by the study, and larger cohorts that include severe cases with pre-infection samples were considered necessary. Whether the second-wave clones peaking on day 37 were SARS-CoV-2 specific was not confirmed.

Sequencer: Illumina NovaSeq 6000. TCRalpha and TCRbeta cDNA libraries were constructed by 5'RACE with constant-segment primers, with sample barcodes and unique molecular identifiers being introduced. RNA was extracted from every sample with Trizol reagent. The libraries were amplified in two PCR steps, and the second step added a second sample barcode and Illumina TruSeq adapters. Libraries were sequenced on an Illumina NovaSeq with 2 x 150 bp paired-end reads. The paper's processing steps were these. With migec v1.2.7, reads were demultiplexed and then collapsed into UMI-guided consensus sequences. Using mixcr v2.1.11, the UMI consensuses were aligned to TRA and TRB V and J templates and assembled into clonotypes. A clonotype was counted as expanded or contracted only if both edgeR and NoisET called the change significant, with noise models trained on biological replicates. For edgeR calls, the thresholds were a false discovery rate-adjusted p below 0.01 and a log2 fold-change of 1. As an exploratory analysis of dynamics, PCA with hierarchical clustering was applied to max-normalized trajectories of the 1000 most abundant clonotypes. Each responding clone was given a CD4 or CD8 phenotype based on the CD4+ and CD8+ repertoires, which had been sequenced separately. TCRdb itself trimmed the public reads at Q25 with fastp, ran MiXCR and retained productive beta chains. Identical CDR3 proteins give one entry, which carries the most common genes and DNA. It is TCRdb's table, rather than the study itself, that gives the V and J calls and clone size. The sample table records 250,000 to 300,000 distinct CDR3 sequences; around 15% of these occur just once. The leading ten clones occupy 22% of the sample.

In this sample, this clonotype turned up a few times. The antigen this receptor binds is unknown. Nothing much larger sits one base from this clone, and base qualities are not available. PBMCs were isolated by Ficoll-Paque density gradient centrifugation. The origin of this receptor is a man between 18 and 35 years old who had mild COVID-19 (a few samples of this study predate the infection). The sample titles of this study are shuffled in the database, so cell type and time point are left out; the donor was told from shared clones. Input material: PBMCs or a T cell subset sorted from them (not recorded which).

The CDR3 protein: CASKGENTEAFF. The DNA reads TGTGCCAGCAAGGGGGAGAACACTGAAGCTTTCTTT. The rearranged chain carries TRBV6-2 or TRBV6-3 and TRBJ1-1; the D gene is perhaps TRBD1, on 6 matching bases. The CDR3 contains 12 residues, cysteine and phenylalanine counted. Just CDR3 DNA is preserved here, 36 bases in frame from base 1. CDR1 and CDR2, per the germline V gene, are MNHEY and SVGEGT. V is cut by 7 bases and J by 1 base, and the space between the germline ends is 7 bases.